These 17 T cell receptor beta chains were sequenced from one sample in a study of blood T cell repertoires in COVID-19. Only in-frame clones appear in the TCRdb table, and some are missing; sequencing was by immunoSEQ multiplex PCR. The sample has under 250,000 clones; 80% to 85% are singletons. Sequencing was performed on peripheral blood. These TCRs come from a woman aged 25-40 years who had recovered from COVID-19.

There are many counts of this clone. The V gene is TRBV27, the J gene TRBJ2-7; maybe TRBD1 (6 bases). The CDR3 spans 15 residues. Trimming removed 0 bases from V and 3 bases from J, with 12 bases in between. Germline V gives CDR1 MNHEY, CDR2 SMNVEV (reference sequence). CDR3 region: CASSLSKGVSYEQYF. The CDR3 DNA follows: TGTGCCAGCAGTTTATCGAAGGGGGTAAGCTACGAGCAGTACTTC.

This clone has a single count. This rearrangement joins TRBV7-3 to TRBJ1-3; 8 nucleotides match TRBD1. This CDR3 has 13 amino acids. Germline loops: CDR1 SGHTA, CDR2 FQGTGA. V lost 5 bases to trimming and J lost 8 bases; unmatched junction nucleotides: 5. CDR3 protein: CASSPEQGDTIYF. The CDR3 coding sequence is TGTGCCAGCAGCCCAGAACAGGGGGACACCATATATTTT.

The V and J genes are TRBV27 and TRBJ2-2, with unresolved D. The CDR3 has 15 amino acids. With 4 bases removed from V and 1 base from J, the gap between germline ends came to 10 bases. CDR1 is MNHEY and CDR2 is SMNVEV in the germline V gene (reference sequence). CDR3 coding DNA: TGTGCCAGCAGTTACTCCGAGCGGAACACCGGGGAGCTGTTTTTT. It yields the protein CASSYSERNTGELFF.

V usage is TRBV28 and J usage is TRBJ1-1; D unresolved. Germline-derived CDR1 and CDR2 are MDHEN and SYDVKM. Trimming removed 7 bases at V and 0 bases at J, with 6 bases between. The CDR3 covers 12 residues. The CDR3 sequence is CASNDMNTEAFF. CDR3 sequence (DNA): TGTGCCAGCAACGACATGAACACTGAAGCTTTCTTT.

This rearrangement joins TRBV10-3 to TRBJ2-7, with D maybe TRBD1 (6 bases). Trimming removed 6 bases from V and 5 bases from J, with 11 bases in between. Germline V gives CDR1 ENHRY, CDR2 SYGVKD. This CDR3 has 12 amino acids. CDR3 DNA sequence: TGTGCCATCAGCAGGGGTGCCCACGAGCAGTACTTC. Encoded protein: CAISRGAHEQYF.

CDR3 DNA sequence: TGTGCCACCAGTGATTGGGGCTGGGACAGGGGCTACAATGAGCAGTTCTTC. It yields the protein CATSDWGWDRGYNEQFF. The J gene is TRBJ2-1, the V gene TRBV24-1; 10 positions match TRBD1. CDR1 is KGHDR, CDR2 SFDVKD, per germline. V gave up 2 bases and J gave up 3 bases; unmatched junction bases: 6. This CDR3 contains 17 residues.

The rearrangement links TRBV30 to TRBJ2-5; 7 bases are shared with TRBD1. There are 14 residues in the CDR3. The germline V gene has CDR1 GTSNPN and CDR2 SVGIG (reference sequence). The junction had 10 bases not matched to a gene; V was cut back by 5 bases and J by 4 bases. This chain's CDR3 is CAWAIGQDGETQYF. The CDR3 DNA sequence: TGTGCCTGGGCAATCGGACAGGATGGAGAGACCCAGTACTTC.

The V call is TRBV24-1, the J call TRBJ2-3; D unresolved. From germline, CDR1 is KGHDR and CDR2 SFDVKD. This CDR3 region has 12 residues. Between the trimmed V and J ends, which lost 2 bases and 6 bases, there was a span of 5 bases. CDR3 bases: TGTGCCACCAGTGATTCAGCGGATACGCAGTATTTT. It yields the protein CATSDSADTQYF.

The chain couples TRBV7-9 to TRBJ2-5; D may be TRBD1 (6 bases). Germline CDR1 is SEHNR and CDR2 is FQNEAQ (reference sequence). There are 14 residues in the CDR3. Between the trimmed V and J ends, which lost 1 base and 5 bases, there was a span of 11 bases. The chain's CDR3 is CASSLGQGWETQYF. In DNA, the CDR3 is TGTGCCAGCAGCTTAGGTCAGGGGTGGGAGACCCAGTACTTC.

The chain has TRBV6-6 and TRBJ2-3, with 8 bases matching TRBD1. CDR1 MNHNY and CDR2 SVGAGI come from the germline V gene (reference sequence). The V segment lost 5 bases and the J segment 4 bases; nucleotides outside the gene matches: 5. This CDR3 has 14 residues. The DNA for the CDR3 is TGTGCCAGCAGTGTCGACAGGGGTCCAGATACGCAGTATTTT. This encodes CASSVDRGPDTQYF.

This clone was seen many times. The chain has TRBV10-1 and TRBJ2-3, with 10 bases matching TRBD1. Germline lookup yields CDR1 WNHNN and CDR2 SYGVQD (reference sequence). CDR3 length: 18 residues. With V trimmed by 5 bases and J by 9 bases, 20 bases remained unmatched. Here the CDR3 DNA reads TGCGCCAGCAGTTTTTGGGGATCAAGGGACAGGGGCCACCTGACGCAGTATTTT. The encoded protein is CASSFWGSRDRGHLTQYF.

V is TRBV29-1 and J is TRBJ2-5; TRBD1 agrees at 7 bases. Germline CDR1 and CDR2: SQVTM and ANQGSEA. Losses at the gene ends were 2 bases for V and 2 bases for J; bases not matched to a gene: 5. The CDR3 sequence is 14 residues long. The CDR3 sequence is CSVEKGTAQETQYF. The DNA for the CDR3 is TGCAGCGTTGAAAAAGGGACAGCGCAAGAGACCCAGTACTTC.

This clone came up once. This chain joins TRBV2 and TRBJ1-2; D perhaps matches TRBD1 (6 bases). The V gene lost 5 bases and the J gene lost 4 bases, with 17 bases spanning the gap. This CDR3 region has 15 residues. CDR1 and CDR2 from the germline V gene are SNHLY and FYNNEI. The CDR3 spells CASSPSPTGPYGYTF. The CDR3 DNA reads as TGTGCCAGCAGTCCCTCCCCCACAGGGCCCTATGGCTACACCTTC.

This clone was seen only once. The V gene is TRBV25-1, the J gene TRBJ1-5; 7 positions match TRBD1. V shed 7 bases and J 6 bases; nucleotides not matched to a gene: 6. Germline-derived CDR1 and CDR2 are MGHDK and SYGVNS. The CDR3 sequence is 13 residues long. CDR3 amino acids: CASTQGGTQPQHF. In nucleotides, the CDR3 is TGTGCCAGCACCCAGGGGGGTACTCAGCCCCAGCATTTT.

The DNA for the CDR3 is TGTGCCACCAGTGAGACAGTGCCTAGGAACACCGGGGAGCTGTTTTTT. Residues: CATSETVPRNTGELFF. The V and J genes are TRBV24-1 and TRBJ2-2, with a weak D call TRBD1 (5 bases). The CDR3 loop spans 16 amino acids. The V gene lost 4 bases and the J gene lost 1 base, with 12 bases spanning the gap. CDR1 and CDR2 from the germline V gene are KGHDR and SFDVKD.

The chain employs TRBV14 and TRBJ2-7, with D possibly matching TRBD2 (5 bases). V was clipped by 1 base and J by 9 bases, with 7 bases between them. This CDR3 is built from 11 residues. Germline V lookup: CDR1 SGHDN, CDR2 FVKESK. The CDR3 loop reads CASSQGGRQYF. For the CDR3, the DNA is TGTGCCAGCAGCCAAGGAGGGAGGCAGTACTTC.

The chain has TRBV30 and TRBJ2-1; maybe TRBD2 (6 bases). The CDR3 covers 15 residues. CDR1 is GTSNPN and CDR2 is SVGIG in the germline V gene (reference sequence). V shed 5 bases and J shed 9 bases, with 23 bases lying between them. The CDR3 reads CAWGTGLSRRAEQFF. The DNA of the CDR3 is TGTGCCTGGGGAACGGGACTGTCTCGACGGGCTGAGCAGTTCTTC.